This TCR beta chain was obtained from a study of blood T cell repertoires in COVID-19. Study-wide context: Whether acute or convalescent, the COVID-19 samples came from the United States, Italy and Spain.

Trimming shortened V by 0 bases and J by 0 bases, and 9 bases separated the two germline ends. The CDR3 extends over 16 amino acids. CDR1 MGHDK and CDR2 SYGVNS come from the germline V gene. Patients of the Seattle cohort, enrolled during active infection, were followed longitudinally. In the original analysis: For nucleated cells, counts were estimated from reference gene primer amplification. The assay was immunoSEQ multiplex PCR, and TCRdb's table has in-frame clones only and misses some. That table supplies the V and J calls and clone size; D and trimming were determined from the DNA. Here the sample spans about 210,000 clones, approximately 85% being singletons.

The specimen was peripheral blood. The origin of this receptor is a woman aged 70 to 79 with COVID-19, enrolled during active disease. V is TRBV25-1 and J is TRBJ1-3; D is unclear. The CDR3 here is CASSEYAWSSGNTIYF. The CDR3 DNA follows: TGTGCCAGCAGTGAATACGCCTGGAGCTCTGGAAACACCATATATTTT.